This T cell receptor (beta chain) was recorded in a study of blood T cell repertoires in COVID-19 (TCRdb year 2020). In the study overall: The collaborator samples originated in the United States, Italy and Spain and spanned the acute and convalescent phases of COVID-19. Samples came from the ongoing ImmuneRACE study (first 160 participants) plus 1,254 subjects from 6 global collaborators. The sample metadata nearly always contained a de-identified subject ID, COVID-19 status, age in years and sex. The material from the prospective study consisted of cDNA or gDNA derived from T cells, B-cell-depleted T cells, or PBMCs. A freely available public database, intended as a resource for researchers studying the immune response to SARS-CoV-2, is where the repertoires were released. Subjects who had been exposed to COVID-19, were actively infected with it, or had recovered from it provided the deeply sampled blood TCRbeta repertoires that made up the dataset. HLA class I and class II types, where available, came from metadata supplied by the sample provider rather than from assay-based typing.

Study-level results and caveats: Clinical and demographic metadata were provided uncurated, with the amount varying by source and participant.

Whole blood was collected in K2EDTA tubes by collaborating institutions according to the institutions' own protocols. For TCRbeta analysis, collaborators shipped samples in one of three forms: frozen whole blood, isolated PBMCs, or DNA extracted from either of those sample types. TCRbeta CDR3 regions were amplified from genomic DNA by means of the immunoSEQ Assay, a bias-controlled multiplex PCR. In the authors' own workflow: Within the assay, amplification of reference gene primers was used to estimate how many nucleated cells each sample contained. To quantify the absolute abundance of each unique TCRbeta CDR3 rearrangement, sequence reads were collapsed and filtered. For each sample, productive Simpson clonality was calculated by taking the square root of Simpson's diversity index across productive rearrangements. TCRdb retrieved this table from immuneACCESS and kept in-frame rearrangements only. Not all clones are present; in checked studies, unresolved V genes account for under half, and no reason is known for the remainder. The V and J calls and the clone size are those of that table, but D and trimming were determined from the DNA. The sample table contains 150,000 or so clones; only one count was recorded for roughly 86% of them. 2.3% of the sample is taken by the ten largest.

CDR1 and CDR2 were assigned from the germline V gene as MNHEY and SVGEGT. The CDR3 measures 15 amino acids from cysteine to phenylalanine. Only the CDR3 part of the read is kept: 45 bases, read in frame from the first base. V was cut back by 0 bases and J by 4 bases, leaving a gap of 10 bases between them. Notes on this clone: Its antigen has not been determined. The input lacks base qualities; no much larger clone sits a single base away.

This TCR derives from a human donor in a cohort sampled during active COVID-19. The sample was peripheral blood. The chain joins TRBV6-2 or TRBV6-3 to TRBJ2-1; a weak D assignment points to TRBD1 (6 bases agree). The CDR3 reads CASSYSWGPYNEQFF. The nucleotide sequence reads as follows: TGTGCCAGCAGTTACTCGTGGGGGCCATACAATGAGCAGTTCTTC.